The 25 T cell receptor beta chains presented below share a single source sample, sequenced in a study of blood T cell repertoires in COVID-19. Clones were sequenced by immunoSEQ multiplex PCR, and TCRdb holds only the in-frame ones, with some missing. The profile shows about 150,000 clones, just under 85% of them singletons. The sequenced sample was peripheral blood. Receptor source: a woman older than 75 with COVID-19, enrolled during active disease.

V gene TRBV7-2 combines with J gene TRBJ2-1, with D uncertain. V was cut by 2 bases and J by 2 bases, with 7 bases left in between. Germline CDR1 is SGHTA and CDR2 is FQGNSA. The CDR3 length is 14 residues. This CDR3 is CASSLISAYNEQFF. DNA of the CDR3: TGTGCCAGCAGCTTAATAAGCGCCTACAATGAGCAGTTCTTC.

The V gene is TRBV10-2, the J gene TRBJ2-3, with 7 positions matching TRBD2. The CDR3 contains 13 residues. J gave up 3 bases and V 10 bases, and 7 bases lay outside the gene matches. Germline CDR1 is WSHSY and CDR2 is SAAADI. The chain's CDR3 is CATGSGKTDTQYF. CDR3 DNA sequence: TGCGCCACTGGGAGCGGGAAGACAGATACGCAGTATTTT.

The genes are TRBV29-1 and TRBJ2-6; D may be TRBD2 (5 bases). This CDR3 is built from 15 residues. Looked up from germline, CDR1 is SQVTM and CDR2 is ANQGSEA. The V gene lost 6 bases and the J gene lost 4 bases, with 16 bases spanning the gap. This CDR3 is CSVSWLGAGANVLTF. The CDR3 nucleotides are TGCAGCGTCTCCTGGTTGGGAGCCGGGGCCAACGTCCTGACTTTC.

This clone was seen a handful of times. The V and J genes are TRBV28 and TRBJ1-1; perhaps TRBD1 as D (6 bases). Trimming removed 6 bases at V and 0 bases at J, with 11 bases between. Looked up from germline, CDR1 is MDHEN and CDR2 is SYDVKM. CDR3 length: 14 amino acids. The CDR3 coding sequence is TGTGCCAGCAGCGCCGGACAGCTGAACACTGAAGCTTTCTTT. It yields the protein CASSAGQLNTEAFF.

The chain employs TRBV6-2 or TRBV6-3 and TRBJ2-1; 10 bases fit TRBD1. The CDR3 extends over 13 amino acids. Germline V lookup: CDR1 MNHEY, CDR2 SVGEGT. The junction had 11 bases not matched to a gene; V was cut back by 6 bases and J by 15 bases. The CDR3 region has the DNA TGTGCCAGCAGCCTTAGACAGGGGGCCTTTCTGTTCTTC. Its protein is CASSLRQGAFLFF.

This clone was seen once. This chain uses TRBV30 with TRBJ2-5; a possible D gene is TRBD1 (6 bases). Germline CDR1 is GTSNPN and CDR2 is SVGIG (reference sequence). The germline V and J ends were trimmed by 2 bases and 5 bases, with 12 bases remaining between them. This CDR3 is built from 13 residues. CDR3 bases: TGTGCCTGGAGTAAGGGGGTCGACGAGACCCAGTACTTC. It is translated as CAWSKGVDETQYF.

This clone was observed a handful of times. The rearrangement links TRBV7-3 to TRBJ2-1, with 7 bases fitting TRBD2. The V gene's germline CDR1 is SGHTA and CDR2 FQGTGA. This CDR3 has 16 amino acids. With V trimmed by 5 bases and J by 8 bases, 15 bases remained unmatched. The DNA for the CDR3 is TGTGCCAGCAGCCCCTGGCCCCAATGGGCGGGGGATGAGCAGTTCTTC. Encoded protein: CASSPWPQWAGDEQFF.

In its sample, this clone was seen once. The rearrangement links TRBV30 to TRBJ2-3, with 11 positions matching TRBD2. The V gene's germline CDR1 is GTSNPN and CDR2 SVGIG (reference sequence). CDR3 length: 15 amino acids. J lost 5 bases, V lost 1 base, and 5 bases had no gene match. CDR3 sequence (DNA): TGTGCCTGGAGTGGATTAGCGGGAGGGGTAGATACGCAGTATTTT. This encodes CAWSGLAGGVDTQYF.

The V gene is TRBV28, the J gene TRBJ2-3, with 14 bases identical to TRBD2. The length of the CDR3 is 17 residues. V was clipped by 4 bases and J by 2 bases; unmatched bases: 5. CDR1 is MDHEN and CDR2 is SYDVKM in the germline V gene. The CDR3 loop is CASSWTSGRLNTDTQYF. CDR3 coding DNA: TGTGCCAGCAGTTGGACTAGCGGGAGGCTAAACACAGATACGCAGTATTTT.

The chain recombines TRBV5-4 with TRBJ2-3; 8 nucleotides line up with TRBD2. The CDR3 has 15 amino acids. V trimming: 4 bases; J trimming: 0 bases; junction bases outside the gene matches: 4. Per germline, CDR1 SGHNT and CDR2 YYREEE (reference sequence). CDR3 coding DNA: TGTGCCAGCAGCCAAGCTAGCGGGAGCACAGATACGCAGTATTTT. Translating it yields CASSQASGSTDTQYF.

About this clone itself: An end of the junction does not agree with germline; a read error may underlie this. The chain is built from TRBV7-7 and TRBJ2-7; 10 nucleotides line up with TRBD1. This CDR3 has 14 residues. Per germline, CDR1 SSHAT and CDR2 FNYEAQ (reference sequence). The CDR3 reads CASSFGTGVSKQYF. The CDR3 bases are TGTGCTAGCAGCTTTGGGACAGGGGTGTCTAAGCAGTACTTC.

V usage is TRBV18 and J usage is TRBJ2-1; 7 nucleotides agree with TRBD1. The CDR3 runs 15 residues. Per the germline V gene, CDR1 is KGHSH and CDR2 is LQKENI. Trimming at V came to 6 bases and at J to 0 bases, leaving 5 bases not matched to a gene. The CDR3 loop reads CASSITGDSYNEQFF. The CDR3 region has the DNA TGTGCCAGCTCGATTACAGGGGACTCCTACAATGAGCAGTTCTTC.

The gene calls are TRBV2 and TRBJ1-5, with D possibly TRBD1 on 6 matching bases. CDR1 and CDR2 (germline): SNHLY, FYNNEI. V was pared by 7 bases and J by 6 bases, with 13 bases between. The CDR3 length is 13 residues. DNA of the CDR3: TGTGCCAGCAAAAACAGGGAAGGTCAGCCCCAGCATTTT. Protein product: CASKNREGQPQHF.

The chain is built from TRBV21-1 and TRBJ2-2; the table's D call, TRBD2, was not checked against the DNA. TRBV21-1 is assigned pseudogene status. The CDR3 has 11 amino acids. The CDR3 here is CASLSTGELFF. CDR3 DNA sequence: TGTGCCAGCCTGTCCACCGGGGAGCTGTTTTTT.

V is TRBV12-3 or TRBV12-4 and J is TRBJ1-2, with 8 positions matching TRBD1. The CDR3 has 12 amino acids. V dropped 6 bases and J dropped 7; count of bases not matched to a gene: 4. CDR3 DNA: TGTGCCAGCAGGCGCGGACAGGGTGGCTACACCTTC. Translating gives CASRRGQGGYTF.

This chain joins TRBV18 and TRBJ2-7; unclear D gene. The CDR3 has 14 residues. Per the germline V gene, CDR1 is KGHSH and CDR2 is LQKENI. The V and J ends lost 4 bases and 3 bases respectively, with 13 bases between them. The CDR3 loop reads CASSHASGGYEQYF. CDR3 coding DNA: TGTGCCAGCTCACATGCCAGTGGTGGCTACGAGCAGTACTTC. The variable domain in full, completed from reference TRBV18 and TRBJ2-7, reads NAGVMQNPRHLVRRRGQEARLRCSPMKGHSHVYWYRQLPEEGLKFMVYLQKENIIDESGMPKERFSAEFPKEGPSILRIQQVVRGDSAAYFCASSHASGGYEQYFGPGTRLTVT.

The chain combines TRBV20-1 with TRBJ2-4; 7 bases agree with TRBD1. The V gene end was trimmed by 5 bases and the J gene end by 6 bases; junction bases not matched to a gene: 1. The CDR3 contains 11 residues. CDR1 is DFQATT and CDR2 is SNEGSKA in the germline V gene (reference sequence). This CDR3 is CSADRVNIQYF. The CDR3 DNA reads TGCAGTGCTGACAGGGTAAACATTCAGTACTTC.

The rearrangement links TRBV12-5 to TRBJ2-2, with D possibly TRBD2 on 5 matching bases. The CDR3 is made up of 13 amino acids. CDR1 and CDR2 from the germline V gene are LGHNT and FRNRAP. V lost 5 bases and J 4 bases, leaving 8 bases between the germline ends. The CDR3 reads CASGHGVTGELFF. The CDR3 DNA reads TGTGCTAGTGGTCACGGGGTCACCGGGGAGCTGTTTTTT.

The chain uses TRBV4-2 and TRBJ2-5, with 12 bases that match TRBD2. The CDR3 runs to 17 residues. CDR1 and CDR2 from the germline V gene are LGHNA and YNFKEQ. V gave up 3 bases and J gave up 3 bases; unmatched junction bases: 8. CDR3 nucleotide sequence: TGTGCCAGCAGCCAGGGGTGGGGACTAGCGGGTGAAGAGACCCAGTACTTC. It specifies CASSQGWGLAGEETQYF.

The chain has TRBV7-6 and TRBJ2-7; 15 bases are a match to TRBD2. The CDR3 consists of 17 residues. Per germline, CDR1 SGHVS and CDR2 FNYEAQ. Germline trimming cut 5 bases from V and 6 bases from J; bases unmatched to any gene: 11. The DNA of the CDR3 is TGTGCCAGCAGCCTGGGACTAGCGGGGGGCCTGTCTGCCGAGCAGTACTTC. The encoded protein is CASSLGLAGGLSAEQYF.

In its sample, this clone was seen once. The chain uses TRBV6-6 and TRBJ2-7; 10 bases are a match to TRBD1. J lost 1 base, V lost 6 bases, and 9 bases had no gene match. Germline V gives CDR1 MNHNY, CDR2 SVGAGI (reference sequence). The CDR3 contains 16 residues. CDR3 nucleotide sequence: TGTGCCAGCAGACCTCTCCCGGGACAGGGGTCCTACGAGCAGTACTTC. This encodes CASRPLPGQGSYEQYF.

The gene calls are TRBV10-3 and TRBJ2-3; D uncertain. CDR1 and CDR2 from the germline V gene are ENHRY and SYGVKD. The CDR3 has 16 amino acids. V was shortened by 6 bases and J by 2 bases, with 18 bases between the two germline ends. The CDR3 DNA sequence: TGTGCCATCAGCGGTAAGGATGACTCAGTCACAGATACGCAGTATTTT. Residues: CAISGKDDSVTDTQYF.

CDR3 nucleotides: TGTGCCAGCAGCTTGCTGCGGGGGAGCTCCTACAATGAGCAGTTCTTC. As protein: CASSLLRGSSYNEQFF. V is TRBV5-6 and J is TRBJ2-1; 7 nucleotides align to TRBD2. With V trimmed by 1 base and J by 0 bases, 4 bases remained unmatched. The CDR3 consists of 16 residues. Germline-derived CDR1 and CDR2 are SGHDT and YYEEEE.

The gene calls are TRBV6-2 or TRBV6-3 and TRBJ2-1, with a weak D call TRBD1 (6 bases). The germline V and J ends were trimmed by 6 bases and 4 bases, with 16 bases remaining between them. Germline V gives CDR1 MNHEY, CDR2 SVGEGT. This CDR3 comprises 15 residues. The CDR3, as DNA: TGTGCCAGCAGACCTACAGGGTGGGGTTACAATGAGCAGTTCTTC. It specifies CASRPTGWGYNEQFF.

The sample holds one count of this clone. The V and J genes are TRBV23-1 and TRBJ2-7, with TRBD1 matching over 8 bases. TRBV23-1 is noted as an ORF with a role that remains uncertain. V lost 7 bases to trimming and J lost 3 bases; unmatched junction nucleotides: 8. The CDR3 extends over 14 amino acids. The CDR3 protein is CASTQGAMVYEQYF. For the CDR3, the DNA is TGCGCCAGCACTCAGGGGGCGATGGTCTACGAGCAGTACTTC.